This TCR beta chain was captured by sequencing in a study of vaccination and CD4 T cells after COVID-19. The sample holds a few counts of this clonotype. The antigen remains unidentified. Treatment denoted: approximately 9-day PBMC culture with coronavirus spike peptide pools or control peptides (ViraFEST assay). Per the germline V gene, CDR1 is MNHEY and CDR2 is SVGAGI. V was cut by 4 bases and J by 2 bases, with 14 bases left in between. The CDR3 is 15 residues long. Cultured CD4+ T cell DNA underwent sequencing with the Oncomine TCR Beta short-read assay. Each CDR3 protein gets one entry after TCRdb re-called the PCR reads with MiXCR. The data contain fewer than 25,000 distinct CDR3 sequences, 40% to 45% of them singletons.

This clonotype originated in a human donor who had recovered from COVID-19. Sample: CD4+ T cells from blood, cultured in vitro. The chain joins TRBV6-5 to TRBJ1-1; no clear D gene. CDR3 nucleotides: TGTGCCAGCAGTTCCACCGGGCAAGCAAACACTGAAGCTTTCTTT. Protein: CASSSTGQANTEAFF.